Reported below is one TCR beta chain. Its antigen remains unknown. Within the ViraFEST assay, antigen-specific CD4+ T cells underwent expansion with viral peptide pools prior to sequencing. Cells that had been cultured for approximately ten days were the source of isolated CD4+ T cells. Each participant was given two doses of one vaccine (BNT162b2 or mRNA-1273). All vaccine recipients tested negative for nucleocapsid antibodies and had never contracted SARS-CoV-2 infection. This entry belongs to a study of vaccination effects on CD4 cells after COVID-19. Study at large: Post-vaccine samples followed the second dose by a median of 72 days.

Using immunoSEQ multiplex PCR, the repertoire was profiled, and TCRdb retains in-frame clones only, with some absent. This table holds around 24,000 clones, about three quarters found once. The CDR3 totals 15 residues. This TCR was recovered from a human donor who received a COVID-19 vaccine. Some clones in this sample may be carry-over from other donors' samples. This chain links TRBV21-1 with TRBJ1-4. TRBV21-1 is a pseudogene segment. Sequences were derived from CD4+ T cells from PBMCs cultured with SARS-CoV-2 spike peptides, sampled after COVID-19 vaccination. CDR3 bases: TGTGCCAGCAGCAAAGACCCGACCAGAATAGAAAAACTGTTTTTT. Amino acid sequence: CASSKDPTRIEKLFF.